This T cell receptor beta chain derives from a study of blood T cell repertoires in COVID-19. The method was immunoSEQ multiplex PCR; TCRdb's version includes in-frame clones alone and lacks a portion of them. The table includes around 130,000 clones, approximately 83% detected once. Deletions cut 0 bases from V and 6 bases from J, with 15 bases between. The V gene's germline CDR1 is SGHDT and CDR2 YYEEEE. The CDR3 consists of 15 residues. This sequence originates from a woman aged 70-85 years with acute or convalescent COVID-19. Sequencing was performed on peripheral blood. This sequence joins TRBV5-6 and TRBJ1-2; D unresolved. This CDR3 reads CASSLDGRGRNGYTF. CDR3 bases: TGTGCCAGCAGCTTGGATGGTCGAGGTAGGAATGGCTACACCTTC.